This T cell receptor (beta chain) is drawn from a study of beta chain features in type 1 diabetes. Study conclusions and caveats: There was no resolution here of whether HLA type influences TCRB rearrangement.

TCRB transcripts that were expressed got sequenced, as all of the isolated RNA had been reverse transcribed. Assay used: immunoSEQ multiplex PCR; TCRdb lists only in-frame clones, some missing. The repertoire holds some 140,000 clones, with about 9.2% as singletons. Cells sorted by CD45RO/CCR7/CD25/CD127/CD95/CD27 comprised CD4+ naive, central memory, regulatory and stem cell-like memory cells. Only a few counts were recorded for this clone. What it recognizes is unknown. CDR3 length equals 15 residues. Germline CDR1 SGHTA, CDR2 FQGNSA. V was pared by 1 base and J by 1 base, with 5 bases between. The chain is built from TRBV7-2 and TRBJ2-6; D perhaps matches TRBD1 (5 bases). The specimen was central memory CD4+ T cells from blood. This receptor was taken from a man between 18 and 35 years old in good health. The chain's CDR3 is CASSLGTSGANVLTF. For the CDR3, the DNA is TGTGCCAGCAGCTTAGGGACATCTGGGGCCAACGTCCTGACTTTC.